The 30 T cell receptor beta chains below all came from one sample that was sequenced in a study of OX40 agonist ivuxolimab in advanced cancers. TCRdb's copy holds only in-frame clones and misses some; the assay was immunoSEQ multiplex PCR. Here the sample spans about 48,000 clones, around 89% being singletons. This specimen was CD4+ or CD8+ T cells sorted from blood, taken in a trial of the OX40 agonist ivuxolimab. These TCRs come from an adult with an advanced solid tumor such as melanoma, head and neck, liver or kidney cancer.

This chain joins TRBV12-2 and TRBJ2-7; TRBD2 reflects the table's D call only, with no check against the DNA. TRBV12-2 is marked as a pseudogene. This CDR3 is 14 amino acids long. CDR3 DNA: TGTGCAAGTCGCCCTCTGCCCCCGGGCTACGAGCAGTACTTC. Translating it yields CASRPLPPGYEQYF.

In this sample, this clone turned up a few times. The V gene is TRBV9, the J gene TRBJ1-5; no clear D. In germline, CDR1 is SGDLS, CDR2 YYNGEE. V was pared by 3 bases and J by 0 bases, with 10 bases between. This CDR3 contains 15 residues. Here the CDR3 DNA reads TGTGCCAGCAGCGCAGGCCCTTATAGCAATCAGCCCCAGCATTTT. This sequence encodes CASSAGPYSNQPQHF. Drawing the rest from reference TRBV9 and TRBJ1-5, the complete variable domain is DSGVTQTPKHLITATGQRVTLRCSPRSGDLSVYWYQQSLDQGLQFLIQYYNGEERAKGNILERFSAQQFPDLHSELNLSSLELGDSALYFCASSAGPYSNQPQHFGDGTRLSIL.

The chain employs TRBV12-5 and TRBJ1-1; perhaps TRBD1 as D (5 bases). Germline V lookup: CDR1 LGHNT, CDR2 FRNRAP. The CDR3 runs to 15 residues. Between the trimmed V and J ends, which lost 5 bases and 0 bases, there was a span of 13 bases. CDR3 amino acids: CASGPQQALNTEAFF. CDR3 DNA sequence: TGTGCTAGTGGTCCCCAACAGGCTCTGAACACTGAAGCTTTCTTT.

The J gene is TRBJ2-7, the V gene TRBV7-6, with D uncertain. Germline loops: CDR1 SGHVS, CDR2 FNYEAQ. This CDR3 is 10 amino acids long. Trimming pared 8 bases from V and 3 bases from J, leaving 5 bases between. The CDR3, as DNA: TGTGCCAGCGGTAACTACGAGCAGTACTTC. It codes for CASGNYEQYF.

The genes are TRBV15 and TRBJ2-7; unclear D gene. This CDR3 contains 15 residues. The V end lost 1 base, the J end lost 4 bases, and 14 bases lay between the germline ends. Germline V gene sequence: CDR1 LNHNV, CDR2 YYDKDF (reference sequence). CDR3 loop: CATSRVGTVGYEQYF. The CDR3 DNA is TGTGCCACCAGCAGAGTGGGAACAGTGGGTTACGAGCAGTACTTC.

The chain couples TRBV6-1 to TRBJ2-1; D possibly corresponds to TRBD2 (7 bases). The CDR3 has 15 residues. The V gene's germline CDR1 is MNHNS and CDR2 SASEGT. The V end was cut by 0 bases, the J end by 10 bases, with 16 bases between. The CDR3 reads CASSEARGPSGEQFF. CDR3 in DNA: TGTGCCAGCAGTGAAGCGCGGGGGCCCTCGGGGGAGCAGTTCTTC.

Here the CDR3 reads CASSIDSGVYRTDTQYF. CDR3 DNA: TGTGCCAGTAGTATAGATTCGGGAGTCTATCGCACAGATACGCAGTATTTT. V and J are TRBV19 and TRBJ2-3, with a possible D match to TRBD2 (6 bases). In germline, CDR1 is LNHDA, CDR2 SQIVND (reference sequence). This CDR3 has 17 residues. V was shortened by 0 bases and J by 1 base, with 14 bases between the two germline ends.

As concerns this clone: A read error may produce the germline difference seen at one junction end. The V gene is TRBV7-7, the J gene TRBJ2-5; TRBD2 matches 7 bases. The CDR3 runs to 16 residues. Germline CDR1 is SSHAT and CDR2 is FNYEAQ (reference sequence). The chain's CDR3 is CASSLGSGGRQETQYF. CDR3 DNA sequence: TGTGCTAGCAGCTTGGGTTCCGGCGGGAGACAAGAGACCCAGTACTTC.

The chain is built from TRBV27 and TRBJ2-2; TRBD2 matches 12 bases. The CDR3 spans 17 residues. From germline, CDR1 is MNHEY and CDR2 SMNVEV (reference sequence). The V segment lost 4 bases and the J segment 5 bases; nucleotides outside the gene matches: 8. As DNA, the CDR3 is TGTGCCAGCAGTTGGACGACTAGCGGGAGTGGAACCGGGGAGCTGTTTTTT. As protein: CASSWTTSGSGTGELFF.

The chain uses TRBV9 and TRBJ1-3; tentative D call: TRBD1 (5 bases). The CDR3 is made up of 15 amino acids. V lost 0 bases and J lost 4, with 11 bases in between. Looked up from germline, CDR1 is SGDLS and CDR2 is YYNGEE. CDR3 in amino acids: CASSVDQGLGNTIYF. CDR3 bases: TGTGCCAGCAGCGTAGATCAGGGCCTGGGAAACACCATATATTTT. Variable domain in full (rest from reference TRBV9 and TRBJ1-3): DSGVTQTPKHLITATGQRVTLRCSPRSGDLSVYWYQQSLDQGLQFLIQYYNGEERAKGNILERFSAQQFPDLHSELNLSSLELGDSALYFCASSVDQGLGNTIYFGEGSWLTVV.

The table lists this clone with a few counts. The chain joins TRBV28 to TRBJ2-2, with 7 bases matching TRBD1. Germline CDR1 MDHEN, CDR2 SYDVKM. The CDR3 spans 13 residues. J lost 7 bases, V lost 3 bases, and 2 bases had no gene match. For the CDR3, the DNA is TGTGCCAGCAGTTTTCCAGGGGGCGGGGAGCTGTTTTTT. Translating it yields CASSFPGGGELFF. Full variable domain (missing parts from reference TRBV28 and TRBJ2-2): DVKVTQSSRYLVKRTGEKVFLECVQDMDHENMFWYRQDPGLGLRLIYFSYDVKMKEKGDIPEGYSVSREKKERFSLILESASTNQTSMYLCASSFPGGGELFFGEGSRLTVL.

The chain employs TRBV4-2 and TRBJ2-5, with a weak D call TRBD1 (6 bases). Germline CDR1 LGHNA, CDR2 YNFKEQ. V lost 0 bases and J 1 base, leaving 9 bases between the germline ends. The CDR3 is 15 residues long. CDR3 nucleotide sequence: TGTGCCAGCAGCCAAGAGGAGACAGGCCAAGAGACCCAGTACTTC. Amino acids: CASSQEETGQETQYF.

This clone was detected once. The CDR3 DNA reads as TGTGCCACCAGCAGAGATTTGGGCCAGGGGACCTACGAGCAGTACTTC. As protein: CATSRDLGQGTYEQYF. The gene calls are TRBV15 and TRBJ2-7; tentative D call: TRBD1 (6 bases). Trimming shortened V by 0 bases and J by 2 bases, and 14 bases separated the two germline ends. Germline-derived CDR1 and CDR2 are LNHNV and YYDKDF (reference sequence). The CDR3 runs 16 residues.

This clone was counted once. J is TRBJ1-1 and V is TRBV5-8; D may be TRBD1 (6 bases). The CDR3 consists of 16 residues. V lost 4 bases and J 0 bases, leaving 16 bases between the germline ends. Germline V lookup: CDR1 SGHTS, CDR2 YDEGEE. The CDR3 DNA sequence: TGTGCCAGCAGCACGGGGGGGGGCATCATGAACACTGAAGCTTTCTTT. As protein: CASSTGGGIMNTEAFF.

The chain carries TRBV5-1 and TRBJ2-7; 9 bases are a match to TRBD1. CDR1 SGHRS and CDR2 YFSETQ come from the germline V gene. Germline trimming cut 3 bases from V and 5 bases from J; bases unmatched to any gene: 9. This CDR3 has 15 residues. The CDR3 sequence is CASSSPGTGFDEQYF. CDR3 nucleotide sequence: TGCGCCAGCAGCTCGCCCGGGACAGGGTTCGACGAGCAGTACTTC.

The rearrangement joins TRBV5-1 to TRBJ2-7, with 9 positions matching TRBD1. J gave up 5 bases and V 7 bases, and 13 bases lay outside the gene matches. The CDR3 totals 15 residues. Germline V gives CDR1 SGHRS, CDR2 YFSETQ. The chain's CDR3 is CASAEMGTGKNEQYF. The CDR3 coding sequence is TGCGCCAGCGCAGAGATGGGGACAGGGAAAAACGAGCAGTACTTC.

The chain has TRBV18 and TRBJ2-1, with D tentatively TRBD1 (5 bases). CDR1 KGHSH and CDR2 LQKENI come from the germline V gene. V dropped 3 bases and J dropped 4 bases, with 13 bases sitting between them. This CDR3 is built from 15 residues. This chain's CDR3 is CASSPKETVYNEQFF. CDR3 coding DNA: TGTGCCAGCTCACCGAAAGAGACAGTTTACAATGAGCAGTTCTTC.

The chain couples TRBV15 to TRBJ2-3, with D maybe TRBD2 (6 bases). CDR1 LNHNV and CDR2 YYDKDF come from the germline V gene (reference sequence). V lost 7 bases and J 6 bases, leaving 14 bases between the germline ends. The CDR3 length is 13 residues. The CDR3 here is CATNSGGWDTQYF. The CDR3 coding sequence is TGTGCCACCAACTCAGGAGGGTGGGATACGCAGTATTTT.

J is TRBJ2-1 and V is TRBV27; D possibly corresponds to TRBD2 (5 bases). CDR3 length: 15 amino acids. CDR1 and CDR2 (germline): MNHEY, SMNVEV (reference sequence). Trimming left V 2 bases short and J 7 bases short, with 15 bases between. CDR3 region: CASSLSKGGLNEQFF. The CDR3 region has the DNA TGTGCCAGCAGTTTAAGCAAAGGCGGGTTGAATGAGCAGTTCTTC.

This chain joins TRBV6-1 and TRBJ1-5; D gene unclear. V was pared by 0 bases and J by 7 bases, with 13 bases between. This CDR3 region has 15 residues. Germline CDR1 reads MNHNS; CDR2 reads SASEGT. The CDR3 protein is CASSEAPISWQPQHF. The CDR3 coding sequence is TGTGCCAGCAGTGAAGCTCCGATATCGTGGCAGCCCCAGCATTTT.

V usage is TRBV19 and J usage is TRBJ2-5; D might be TRBD1 (5 bases). CDR3 size: 15 residues. V was trimmed by 0 bases and J by 5 bases, leaving 13 bases between them. Germline V lookup: CDR1 LNHDA, CDR2 SQIVND (reference sequence). The CDR3 nucleotides are TGTGCCAGTAGTATAGATTGGACACCCCAGGAGACCCAGTACTTC. This sequence encodes CASSIDWTPQETQYF.

This chain joins TRBV23-1 and TRBJ2-5, with 7 bases matching TRBD2. TRBV23-1 is recorded as an ORF, its role being uncertain. Trimming removed 4 bases from V and 0 bases from J; junction bases left unmatched: 5. The CDR3 totals 15 residues. This CDR3 reads CASSRLAGDQETQYF. The CDR3 region has the DNA TGCGCCAGCAGTCGTTTAGCGGGTGACCAAGAGACCCAGTACTTC.

The V and J genes are TRBV7-9 and TRBJ2-3; no clear D gene. The CDR3 is 10 residues long. Germline assignment: CDR1 SEHNR and CDR2 FQNEAQ (reference sequence). V lost 8 bases and J 8 bases, leaving 8 bases between the germline ends. The CDR3 nucleotides read TGTGCCAGCGCCCAGCCTACGCAGTATTTT. It encodes CASAQPTQYF.

The CDR3 region is CASSYSWTGMNTEAFF. In DNA, the CDR3 is TGTGCCAGCAGTTACTCTTGGACGGGGATGAACACTGAAGCTTTCTTT. V gene TRBV6-5 combines with J gene TRBJ1-1, with unresolved D. V was trimmed by 0 bases and J by 0 bases, leaving 11 bases between them. The CDR3 covers 16 residues. Germline V gene lookup returns CDR1 MNHEY and CDR2 SVGAGI.

The chain couples TRBV21-1 to TRBJ1-3. TRBV21-1 is tagged as a pseudogene. The CDR3 runs to 14 residues. This CDR3 is CAAAENLAGNTIYF. The DNA for the CDR3 is TGTGCCGCGGCGGAAAATCTAGCGGGAAACACCATATATTTT.

The chain links TRBV27 to TRBJ2-7, with D unresolved. Germline assignment: CDR1 MNHEY and CDR2 SMNVEV (reference sequence). Trimming pared 5 bases from V and 5 bases from J, leaving 10 bases between. The CDR3 is made up of 12 amino acids. The CDR3 nucleotides read TGTGCCAGCAGTCCGTACCCCCACGAGCAGTACTTC. This sequence encodes CASSPYPHEQYF.

This chain connects TRBV27 to TRBJ2-7, with D perhaps matching TRBD2 (6 bases). The CDR3 has 13 amino acids. Germline loops: CDR1 MNHEY, CDR2 SMNVEV (reference sequence). V was shortened by 6 bases and J by 3 bases, with 12 bases between the two germline ends. CDR3: CASSPLGGYEQYF. The CDR3 DNA is TGTGCCAGCAGCCCGCTGGGGGGCTACGAGCAGTACTTC.

The gene calls are TRBV29-1 and TRBJ2-3; 9 bases fit TRBD1. The CDR3 is 17 amino acids. The J segment lost 0 bases and the V segment lost 3 bases, leaving 10 bases of the junction unmatched. CDR1 is SQVTM, CDR2 ANQGSEA, per germline. CDR3 in amino acids: CSVDSGQGIFSTDTQYF. DNA for the CDR3: TGCAGCGTTGACTCGGGACAGGGTATCTTTAGCACAGATACGCAGTATTTT.

The chain couples TRBV2 to TRBJ1-1, with 8 bases that match TRBD1. The CDR3 is 13 residues long. V lost 11 bases, J lost 2 bases, and 7 bases stayed unmatched. Per the germline V gene, CDR1 is SNHLY and CDR2 is FYNNEI. DNA of the CDR3: TGTGCCTGGACAGGGCAGACAAACACTGAAGCTTTCTTT. Its protein is CAWTGQTNTEAFF.

The chain employs TRBV4-1 and TRBJ2-3, with D perhaps matching TRBD1 (6 bases). Germline lookup yields CDR1 MGHRA and CDR2 YSYEKL. V lost 1 base, J lost 4 bases, and 21 bases lay in between. The CDR3 is 18 residues long. The CDR3 here is CASSQGARGTGTADTQYF. The CDR3 region has the DNA TGCGCCAGCAGCCAAGGGGCCCGGGGCACAGGGACCGCAGATACGCAGTATTTT.